A single sample gave rise to the 12 T cell receptor beta chains below, sequenced in a study of cytomegalovirus exposure and HLA in healthy donors. The study ran its PCR with 60 Vbeta and 13 Jbeta primers. Method: immunoSEQ multiplex PCR; TCRdb's copy keeps in-frame clones and lacks some. Altogether roughly 80,000 clones are present, about 76% being singletons, with the ten largest covering about an eighth. Sequenced input: PBMCs. These receptors were obtained from a male donor in good health and CMV-seropositive.

The rearrangement links TRBV7-9 to TRBJ1-2, with a tentative D call TRBD1 (5 bases). The CDR3 loop spans 14 amino acids. Germline lookup yields CDR1 SEHNR and CDR2 FQNEAQ (reference sequence). The V and J ends lost 5 bases and 8 bases respectively, with 18 bases between them. The DNA for the CDR3 is TGTGCCAGCAGCCGCTCTGGAGGAGGGGACGGCTACACCTTC. Encoded protein: CASSRSGGGDGYTF. The full variable domain, in which reference TRBV7-9 and TRBJ1-2 provide the parts outside the CDR3, is DTGVSQNPRHKITKRGQNVTFRCDPISEHNRLYWYRQTLGQGPEFLTYFQNEAQLEKSRLLSDRFSAERPKGSFSTLEIQRTEQGDSAMYLCASSRSGGGDGYTFGSGTRLTVV.

This clone was seen just once. In DNA form, the CDR3 reads TGCGCCAGCAGCCAACTAGCGCAGAGCTCCTACAATGAGCAGTTCTTC. Its translation is CASSQLAQSSYNEQFF. The gene calls are TRBV4-1 and TRBJ2-1, with D tentatively TRBD2 (6 bases). V was pared by 2 bases and J by 0 bases, with 11 bases between. The CDR3 covers 16 residues. Germline V gives CDR1 MGHRA, CDR2 YSYEKL.

V usage is TRBV5-6 and J usage is TRBJ1-5; D remains ambiguous. The CDR3 is 16 amino acids. The V end lost 3 bases, the J end lost 0 bases, and 13 bases lay between the germline ends. Germline V gene data show CDR1 as SGHDT and CDR2 as YYEEEE. The DNA of the CDR3 is TGTGCCAGCAGCTCAGGCCCGGGGTATAGCAATCAGCCCCAGCATTTT. This translates into CASSSGPGYSNQPQHF.

This clone was counted once. In DNA form, the CDR3 reads TGTGCCAGCAGCCGCGGTGGGTCTTCCTACGAGCAGTACTTC. This translates into CASSRGGSSYEQYF. V and J are TRBV4-2 and TRBJ2-7; D is unresolved. The CDR3 has 14 residues. Trimming left V 4 bases short and J 1 base short, with 11 bases between. Looked up from germline, CDR1 is LGHNA and CDR2 is YNFKEQ.

The chain joins TRBV7-2 to TRBJ1-4; D is possibly TRBD1 (5 bases). The CDR3 contains 14 residues. Germline V gene sequence: CDR1 SGHTA, CDR2 FQGNSA. Deletions cut 1 base from V and 7 bases from J, with 10 bases between. CDR3 in amino acids: CASSLVQGSEKLFF. As DNA, the CDR3 is TGTGCCAGCAGCTTAGTGCAGGGATCTGAAAAACTGTTTTTT.

The rearrangement uses TRBV19 and TRBJ2-5; perhaps TRBD2 as D (6 bases). The germline V gene encodes CDR1 LNHDA and CDR2 SQIVND (reference sequence). Trimming pared 0 bases from V and 4 bases from J, leaving 12 bases between. The CDR3 has 15 residues. The CDR3, as DNA: TGTGCCAGTAGTATAGATCCGGGAGTTCCAGAGACCCAGTACTTC. It codes for CASSIDPGVPETQYF.

The V call is TRBV7-9, the J call TRBJ1-1; D is unresolved. In germline, CDR1 is SEHNR, CDR2 FQNEAQ (reference sequence). The CDR3 extends over 13 amino acids. V was clipped by 5 bases and J by 2 bases, with 9 bases between them. The DNA of the CDR3 is TGTGCCAGCAGCCTCGTAGCTAACACTGAAGCTTTCTTT. This sequence encodes CASSLVANTEAFF.

The chain links TRBV7-9 to TRBJ2-1, with 10 bases identical to TRBD1. This CDR3 comprises 17 residues. With V trimmed by 1 base and J by 2 bases, 5 bases remained unmatched. CDR1 is SEHNR and CDR2 is FQNEAQ in the germline V gene (reference sequence). CDR3 amino acids: CASSLVPGQGPYNEQFF. DNA for the CDR3: TGTGCCAGCAGCTTAGTCCCGGGACAGGGGCCCTACAATGAGCAGTTCTTC.

The chain carries TRBV5-5 and TRBJ1-1; TRBD1 agrees at 7 bases. The CDR3 extends over 15 amino acids. Germline V gene lookup returns CDR1 SGHKS and CDR2 YYEKEE (reference sequence). V trimming: 1 base; J trimming: 1 base; junction bases outside the gene matches: 4. The CDR3 reads CASSLPQGGNTEAFF. The CDR3 region has the DNA TGTGCCAGCAGCTTGCCCCAGGGGGGGAACACTGAAGCTTTCTTT.

The chain combines TRBV27 with TRBJ2-7; 7 bases are a match to TRBD2. Germline lookup yields CDR1 MNHEY and CDR2 SMNVEV (reference sequence). The V gene end was trimmed by 2 bases and the J gene end by 4 bases; junction bases not matched to a gene: 8. The CDR3 totals 15 residues. This chain's CDR3 is CASSLSGVSGYEQYF. CDR3 DNA: TGTGCCAGCAGTTTAAGCGGGGTTTCCGGATACGAGCAGTACTTC.

This clone has a handful of counts. The genes are TRBV11-2 and TRBJ2-7; possibly TRBD2 for D (5 bases). The CDR3 spans 11 residues. Trimming removed 3 bases at V and 9 bases at J, with 9 bases between. Germline CDR1 and CDR2: SGHAT and FQNNGV. CDR3: CASSFSSSQYF. The CDR3 DNA sequence: TGTGCCAGCAGCTTCTCTAGCTCGCAGTACTTC.

This clone was recorded a few times. CDR3 amino acids: CASSVGRGADTQYF. DNA of the CDR3: TGCGCCAGCAGTGTCGGCAGGGGGGCAGATACGCAGTATTTT. The chain links TRBV10-1 to TRBJ2-3; TRBD1 is a possible D gene (7 bases). V lost 4 bases and J lost 4, with 12 bases in between. Germline CDR1 WNHNN, CDR2 SYGVQD (reference sequence). The CDR3 length is 14 residues.